This T cell receptor beta chain was sequenced in a study of blood T cell repertoires in COVID-19 (dated by TCRdb to 2018 to 2020). Notes on the research overall: Samples from collaborators originated in the United States, Italy and Spain and spanned both the acute and convalescent phases of COVID-19. Deeply sampled blood TCRbeta repertoires from subjects exposed to, actively infected with, or recovered from COVID-19 were included in the dataset. Samples were obtained from the ongoing ImmuneRACE study (first 160 participants) and from over 1,000 subjects provided by 6 global collaborators. Where available, HLA class I and class II types were obtained from metadata supplied by the sample provider rather than from assay-based typing. The repertoires were made available in a free public database intended to serve as a resource for research on the immune response to SARS-CoV-2. The prospective study material was composed of cDNA or gDNA derived from T cells, B-cell-depleted T cells, or PBMCs. A de-identified subject ID, COVID-19 status, age in years and sex were almost always included in the sample metadata.

Here is what the overall study found, with its caveats: How much clinical and demographic metadata was included differed by source and by participant, and the metadata was provided uncurated.

Comments on this clone: The antigen it binds to is not known. Base-call qualities are not available, and no considerably larger clone is one nucleotide away.

V and J are truncated by 0 bases and 2 bases respectively, leaving an intervening sequence of 13 bases. The germline V gene encodes CDR1 LNHNV and CDR2 YYDKDF (reference sequence). The CDR3 numbers 17 residues from cysteine through phenylalanine. Just the 51-base CDR3 DNA is kept, in frame starting at base 1. TCRbeta CDR3 regions were amplified from genomic DNA using the immunoSEQ Assay, a bias-controlled multiplex PCR. On the study's bioinformatics: The number of nucleated cells in each sample was estimated by amplification of reference gene primers within the assay. To quantify the absolute abundance of each unique TCRbeta CDR3 rearrangement, sequence reads were collapsed and filtered. For each sample, productive Simpson clonality was calculated as the square root of Simpson's diversity index over productive rearrangements. TCRdb took this table from immuneACCESS and kept in-frame rearrangements with V and J called. Such tables lack part of the clones; where checked against another copy, unresolved V genes explain under half of the gap, and the rest is unexplained. The V and J calls and clone size were taken over from that table, and D and trimming were inferred from the DNA. Within this sample are under 200,000 clones, with approximately 88% of them counted one time only. The top ten hold less than 3.5% of the sample.

Whole blood was collected in K2EDTA tubes by collaborating institutions according to the institutions' own protocols. For TCRbeta analysis, collaborators shipped samples in one of three forms: frozen whole blood, isolated PBMCs, or DNA extracted from either of those sample types. The receptor chain draws on TRBV15 and TRBJ2-2; the best D guess is TRBD2, with 5 bases matching. The TCR comes from a woman aged 55-75 years with acute or convalescent COVID-19. Sequencing input: peripheral blood. Read as DNA, the sequence is TGTGCCACCAGCAGAGATCCGCGGGCCGGTAACACCGGGGAGCTGTTTTTT. Protein translation: CATSRDPRAGNTGELFF.